These 22 T cell receptor beta chains share one sample of origin, sequenced in a study of cytomegalovirus exposure and HLA in healthy donors. PCR involved 60 Vbeta and 13 Jbeta primers. Sequenced by immunoSEQ multiplex PCR; TCRdb stores in-frame clones only, minus some. The data hold around 150,000 clones, with 79% observed a single time. Specimen: PBMCs. The receptors were sampled from a man aged 45 to 65 in good health and CMV-seropositive.

This clone was observed a few times. V usage is TRBV10-3 and J usage is TRBJ2-1, with 8 bases lining up with TRBD2. CDR3 length equals 16 residues. The junction had 8 bases not matched to a gene; V was cut back by 4 bases and J by 3 bases. The germline gives CDR1 ENHRY, CDR2 SYGVKD. CDR3 DNA sequence: TGTGCCATCAGTGGGGGTAGCGGGACCTACTACAATGAGCAGTTCTTC. Translated, it gives CAISGGSGTYYNEQFF.

V gene TRBV6-5 combines with J gene TRBJ2-7; 7 bases match TRBD2. Per the germline V gene, CDR1 is MNHEY and CDR2 is SVGAGI. This CDR3 spans 13 amino acids. V lost 6 bases, J lost 0 bases, and 2 bases stayed unmatched. CDR3 loop: CASSGGSSYEQYF. The CDR3, as DNA: TGTGCCAGCAGCGGGGGGAGCTCCTACGAGCAGTACTTC.

The chain has TRBV5-4 and TRBJ2-6, with D unclear. The CDR3 has 15 residues. The germline V and J ends were trimmed by 4 bases and 1 base, with 9 bases remaining between them. The germline V gene has CDR1 SGHNT and CDR2 YYREEE (reference sequence). CDR3 region: CASSPVLSGANVLTF. Here the CDR3 DNA reads TGTGCCAGCAGCCCCGTCCTTTCTGGGGCCAACGTCCTGACTTTC.

The gene calls are TRBV5-4 and TRBJ2-5, with 7 bases identical to TRBD1. The J call may be incorrect, as the DNA end agrees better with TRBJ2-7. The CDR3 has 16 amino acids. Germline V CDR1 and CDR2: SGHNT, YYREEE (reference sequence). This chain's CDR3 is CASSSSPDRLTYEQYF. DNA of the CDR3: TGTGCCAGCAGCTCCTCTCCGGACAGGCTCACCTACGAGCAGTACTTC.

CDR3 bases: TGTGCCAGCAGCCTGACCCTAGCGGGAGGGCCGGGTGAGCAGTTCTTC. It is translated as CASSLTLAGGPGEQFF. V gene TRBV7-2 combines with J gene TRBJ2-1; 12 bases map to TRBD2. Germline loops: CDR1 SGHTA, CDR2 FQGNSA. This CDR3 has 16 amino acids. Trimming cost V 5 bases and J 9 bases; bases outside gene matches: 11.

The CDR3 is CASSSYYEQYF. The CDR3 region has the DNA TGTGCCAGCAGCTCTTACTACGAGCAGTACTTC. This chain joins TRBV13 and TRBJ2-7; D call uncertain. Trimming shortened V by 4 bases and J by 3 bases, and 4 bases separated the two germline ends. Germline V gene data show CDR1 as PRHDT and CDR2 as FYEKMQ (reference sequence). The CDR3 runs to 11 residues.

A note on this clone: The sample carries other DNA sequences with the same CDR3. The V and J genes are TRBV7-9 and TRBJ2-5; a possible D gene is TRBD2 (6 bases). Germline lookup yields CDR1 SEHNR and CDR2 FQNEAQ (reference sequence). V was shortened by 5 bases and J by 2 bases, with 12 bases between the two germline ends. CDR3 length: 14 amino acids. The CDR3 loop reads CASSPAGGQETQYF. DNA for the CDR3: TGTGCCAGCAGCCCAGCGGGTGGACAAGAGACCCAGTACTTC. The full variable domain, its missing parts supplied by reference TRBV7-9 and TRBJ2-5, is DTGVSQNPRHKITKRGQNVTFRCDPISEHNRLYWYRQTLGQGPEFLTYFQNEAQLEKSRLLSDRFSAERPKGSFSTLEIQRTEQGDSAMYLCASSPAGGQETQYFGPGTRLLVL.

This clone was counted between two and nine times. The chain couples TRBV11-2 to TRBJ1-3; TRBD1 might be the D (6 bases). Germline CDR1 and CDR2: SGHAT and FQNNGV. CDR3 length: 16 amino acids. Trimming took 2 bases from V and 1 from J, leaving 12 bases between them. Written as DNA, the CDR3 is TGTGCCAGCAGCTTATTGAGGGGGTCATCTGGAAACACCATATATTTT. It encodes CASSLLRGSSGNTIYF.

This clone was observed once. The chain couples TRBV5-1 to TRBJ1-3; D gene uncertain. V lost 3 bases, J lost 4 bases, and 11 bases lay in between. CDR1 is SGHRS and CDR2 is YFSETQ in the germline V gene. This CDR3 contains 14 residues. The CDR3 sequence: CASSSPEAGNTIYF. The CDR3, as DNA: TGCGCCAGCAGCTCCCCCGAGGCAGGAAACACCATATATTTT.

This clone came up a few times. The chain carries TRBV5-6 and TRBJ1-2; tentative D call: TRBD1 (6 bases). V shed 0 bases and J shed 3 bases, with 6 bases lying between them. This CDR3 contains 13 residues. Germline V CDR1 and CDR2: SGHDT, YYEEEE. The CDR3 spells CASSLDRDYGYTF. CDR3 in DNA: TGTGCCAGCAGCTTGGACAGGGACTATGGCTACACCTTC.

This clone appeared a few times. This chain links TRBV6-6 with TRBJ2-3; no firm D call. The CDR3 is 15 amino acids. Trimming stripped 6 bases from V and 0 bases from J, with 13 bases between. Germline CDR1 MNHNY, CDR2 SVGAGI (reference sequence). CDR3 amino acids: CASRERWASTDTQYF. The CDR3 bases are TGTGCCAGCAGAGAAAGGTGGGCTAGCACAGATACGCAGTATTTT.

V is TRBV28 and J is TRBJ2-7; 7 bases fit TRBD2. CDR1 is MDHEN, CDR2 SYDVKM, per germline. The length of the CDR3 is 12 residues. V was clipped by 2 bases and J by 12 bases; unmatched bases: 7. The CDR3 bases are TGTGCCAGCAGTTTAGCACTAGCGATGCCGTACTTC. It specifies CASSLALAMPYF.

About this clone: The sample has other DNA sequences that encode this CDR3 too. The chain links TRBV9 to TRBJ2-3, with 8 bases fitting TRBD2. Germline CDR1 SGDLS, CDR2 YYNGEE. The CDR3 totals 14 residues. V gave up 3 bases and J gave up 6 bases; unmatched junction bases: 6. The chain's CDR3 is CASSASGRLDTQYF. Written as DNA, the CDR3 is TGTGCCAGCAGCGCGAGCGGGAGATTGGATACGCAGTATTTT.

This chain links TRBV27 with TRBJ1-1; tentatively, D is TRBD1 (6 bases). The V and J ends lost 5 bases and 7 bases respectively, with 14 bases between them. This CDR3 is built from 13 residues. Germline-derived CDR1 and CDR2 are MNHEY and SMNVEV (reference sequence). In DNA form, the CDR3 reads TGTGCCAGCAGTACCAGGGGACGTATTGAAGCTTTCTTT. Translating gives CASSTRGRIEAFF.

V usage is TRBV9 and J usage is TRBJ2-7; tentative D call: TRBD2 (6 bases). Germline V gives CDR1 SGDLS, CDR2 YYNGEE. The V end was cut by 4 bases, the J end by 0 bases, with 17 bases between. CDR3 length equals 16 residues. The CDR3 loop reads CASSPTWRGSSYEQYF. As DNA, the CDR3 is TGTGCCAGCAGCCCCACGTGGCGGGGTAGCTCCTACGAGCAGTACTTC. The variable domain in full, completed from reference TRBV9 and TRBJ2-7, reads DSGVTQTPKHLITATGQRVTLRCSPRSGDLSVYWYQQSLDQGLQFLIQYYNGEERAKGNILERFSAQQFPDLHSELNLSSLELGDSALYFCASSPTWRGSSYEQYFGPGTRLTVT.

This chain joins TRBV9 and TRBJ1-2; 8 bases align to TRBD1. The CDR3 is 14 residues long. CDR1 is SGDLS, CDR2 YYNGEE, per germline. V trimming: 5 bases; J trimming: 4 bases; junction bases outside the gene matches: 7. This CDR3 reads CASRGTGAIYGYTF. The CDR3 nucleotides read TGTGCCAGCAGAGGGACAGGCGCAATCTATGGCTACACCTTC.

V and J are TRBV5-6 and TRBJ2-7; 9 bases fit TRBD2. The CDR3 sequence is 16 residues long. V gave up 2 bases and J gave up 0 bases; unmatched junction bases: 6. Germline lookup yields CDR1 SGHDT and CDR2 YYEEEE. The DNA of the CDR3 is TGTGCCAGCAGCTTCACCAGCGGGGGGAGCTCCTACGAGCAGTACTTC. Amino acid sequence: CASSFTSGGSSYEQYF.

This chain uses TRBV6-5 with TRBJ2-3; D is undetermined. V lost 4 bases, J lost 0 bases, and 14 bases lay in between. CDR1 is MNHEY, CDR2 SVGAGI, per germline. The CDR3 totals 16 residues. The CDR3 DNA sequence: TGTGCCAGCAGTTCATCCTTAGCAGCTAGCACAGATACGCAGTATTTT. Translating it yields CASSSSLAASTDTQYF.

The chain joins TRBV6-5 to TRBJ1-6, with 10 bases identical to TRBD1. This CDR3 has 14 residues. Germline CDR1 reads MNHEY; CDR2 reads SVGAGI. The trim removed 7 bases at V and 10 bases at J, leaving 7 bases unmatched. CDR3 amino acids: CASTRGTGDSPLHF. In DNA, the CDR3 is TGTGCCAGCACTAGGGGGACAGGGGACTCACCCCTCCACTTT.

V usage is TRBV28 and J usage is TRBJ1-2; D is unresolved. CDR3 size: 13 residues. The germline V and J ends were trimmed by 6 bases and 2 bases, with 10 bases remaining between them. Germline CDR1 is MDHEN and CDR2 is SYDVKM. CDR3 sequence reads: CASRTSANYGYTF. CDR3 nucleotide sequence: TGTGCCAGCAGAACCAGCGCAAACTATGGCTACACCTTC.

This clone turned up a few times. The V gene is TRBV19, the J gene TRBJ1-3; D might be TRBD1 (6 bases). Trimming took 3 bases from V and 8 from J, leaving 8 bases between them. Germline CDR1 and CDR2: LNHDA and SQIVND (reference sequence). The CDR3 extends over 12 amino acids. The CDR3 here is CASSIGGHTIYF. CDR3 DNA: TGTGCCAGTAGTATTGGGGGCCACACCATATATTTT.

The chain couples TRBV6-6 to TRBJ1-5, with D possibly matching TRBD1 (5 bases). The CDR3 length is 15 residues. Germline CDR1 MNHNY, CDR2 SVGAGI (reference sequence). The V end lost 6 bases, the J end lost 1 base, and 13 bases lay between the germline ends. The CDR3 protein is CASSPSGASNQPQHF. The CDR3 bases are TGTGCCAGCAGCCCCAGTGGGGCGAGCAATCAGCCCCAGCATTTT.